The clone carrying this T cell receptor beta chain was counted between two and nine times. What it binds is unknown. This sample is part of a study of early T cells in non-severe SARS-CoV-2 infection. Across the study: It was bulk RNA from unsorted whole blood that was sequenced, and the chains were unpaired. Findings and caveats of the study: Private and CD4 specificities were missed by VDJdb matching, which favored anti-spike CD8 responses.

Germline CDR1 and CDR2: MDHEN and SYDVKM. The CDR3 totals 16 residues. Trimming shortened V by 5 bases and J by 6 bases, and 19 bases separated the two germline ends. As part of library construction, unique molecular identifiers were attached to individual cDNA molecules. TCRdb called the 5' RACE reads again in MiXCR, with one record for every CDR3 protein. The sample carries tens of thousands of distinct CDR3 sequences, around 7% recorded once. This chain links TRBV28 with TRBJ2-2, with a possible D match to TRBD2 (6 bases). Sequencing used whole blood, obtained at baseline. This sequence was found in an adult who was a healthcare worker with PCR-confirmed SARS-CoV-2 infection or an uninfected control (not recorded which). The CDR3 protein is CASSTVAEAKAGELFF. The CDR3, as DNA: TGTGCCAGCAGTACCGTAGCGGAGGCGAAAGCCGGGGAGCTGTTTTTT.